The 25 T cell receptor beta chains in this list originate from one sample, sequenced in a study of blood T cells in healthy people across ages. The second PCR ran about 6 to 12 cycles with a sample-barcoded 5' primer and J-beta primers. Each CDR3 protein is one row after TCRdb ran MiXCR on the 5' RACE reads. Of roughly 1,100,000 distinct CDR3 sequences in the sample, roughly a quarter were seen once. These sequences were also reported in another study, on T cells of mothers and their children.

Material for sequencing was blood. All receptors come from a girl between 2 and 10 years old in good health.

This clonotype was seen more than once but under ten times. J is TRBJ1-6 and V is TRBV6-5; 9 positions agree with TRBD1. Germline V gives CDR1 MNHEY, CDR2 SVGAGI. The CDR3 runs 14 residues. With 6 bases clipped from V and 8 bases from J, the junction kept 5 bases outside the gene matches. CDR3 in DNA: TGTGCCAGCAGACTTACAGGGGGCGATTCACCCCTCCACTTT. Residues: CASRLTGGDSPLHF.

The chain combines TRBV6-5 with TRBJ2-4, with D tentatively TRBD1 (5 bases). The CDR3 spans 12 residues. V was pared by 9 bases and J by 8 bases, with 14 bases between. Germline V CDR1 and CDR2: MNHEY, SVGAGI. The CDR3: CASSFGRDIQYF. The CDR3 nucleotides are TGTGCCAGTTCCTTCGGCAGGGACATTCAGTACTTC.

This clonotype was found a few times. The chain has TRBV20-1 and TRBJ2-7; D remains unclear. The CDR3 extends over 14 amino acids. The V and J ends lost 0 bases and 2 bases respectively, with 11 bases between them. Germline V gene sequence: CDR1 DFQATT, CDR2 SNEGSKA (reference sequence). Here the CDR3 reads CSARDVKVAYEQYF. The CDR3 coding sequence is TGCAGTGCTAGAGATGTGAAGGTTGCCTACGAGCAGTACTTC.

This clonotype was observed a handful of times. The V gene is TRBV6-5, the J gene TRBJ2-5; no definite D call. V was cut by 4 bases and J by 5 bases, with 11 bases left in between. CDR1 MNHEY and CDR2 SVGAGI come from the germline V gene. This CDR3 spans 13 amino acids. This chain's CDR3 is CASSSTVGETQYF. CDR3 bases: TGTGCCAGCAGTTCTACGGTGGGCGAGACCCAGTACTTC.

This clonotype appeared a few times. The chain is built from TRBV20-1 and TRBJ2-1; TRBD2 agrees at 11 bases. V was pared by 6 bases and J by 2 bases, with 6 bases of the junction left unmatched. Germline V CDR1 and CDR2: DFQATT, SNEGSKA (reference sequence). The CDR3 consists of 15 residues. This CDR3 is CSARRLAGTYNEQFF. In nucleotides, the CDR3 is TGCAGTGCGAGGAGACTAGCGGGGACCTACAATGAGCAGTTCTTC.

The chain couples TRBV5-4 to TRBJ2-5; a possible D gene is TRBD1 (6 bases). The germline CDR1 and CDR2 sequences are SGHNT and YYREEE (reference sequence). V was cut by 4 bases and J by 0 bases, with 16 bases left in between. The CDR3 contains 16 residues. The CDR3 spells CASSVTGQLYQETQYF. The DNA for the CDR3 is TGTGCCAGCAGCGTCACAGGACAGTTGTACCAAGAGACCCAGTACTTC. The full variable domain, rest sourced from reference TRBV5-4 and TRBJ2-5, is ETGVTQSPTHLIKTRGQQVTLRCSSQSGHNTVSWYQQALGQGPQFIFQYYREEENGRGNFPPRFSGLQFPNYSSELNVNALELDDSALYLCASSVTGQLYQETQYFGPGTRLLVL.

This clonotype came up a few times. The genes are TRBV3-1 and TRBJ2-7, with D possibly matching TRBD1 (5 bases). This CDR3 comprises 14 residues. The V and J ends lost 4 bases and 7 bases respectively, with 17 bases between them. The germline gives CDR1 LGHDT, CDR2 YNNKEL (reference sequence). The CDR3 region is CASSLSWGPGEQYF. In DNA, the CDR3 is TGTGCCAGCAGCCTGAGCTGGGGCCCTGGGGAGCAGTACTTC.

V usage is TRBV7-9 and J usage is TRBJ2-7; the D gene is possibly TRBD2 (6 bases). With 5 bases removed from V and 3 bases from J, the gap between germline ends came to 11 bases. The CDR3 runs 13 residues. The germline V gene has CDR1 SEHNR and CDR2 FQNEAQ (reference sequence). The CDR3 here is CASSARLDYEQYF. DNA of the CDR3: TGTGCCAGCAGCGCGAGACTAGACTACGAGCAGTACTTC.

This clonotype turned up a few times. This chain uses TRBV7-9 with TRBJ2-5; TRBD1 is a possible D gene (6 bases). V was pared by 4 bases and J by 4 bases, with 19 bases between. The V gene's germline CDR1 is SEHNR and CDR2 FQNEAQ (reference sequence). This CDR3 spans 16 amino acids. The CDR3 spells CASSYGPDRSGETQYF. The CDR3 bases are TGTGCCAGCAGCTATGGTCCTGACAGGTCCGGAGAGACCCAGTACTTC.

The table lists this clonotype with a few counts. The CDR3 nucleotides read TGCGCCAGCAGCCAAGAGGGGAGCGGCGAGCAGTACTTC. This encodes CASSQEGSGEQYF. The chain combines TRBV4-1 with TRBJ2-7; a possible D gene is TRBD2 (5 bases). Trimming shortened V by 0 bases and J by 6 bases, and 9 bases separated the two germline ends. The germline CDR1 and CDR2 sequences are MGHRA and YSYEKL. This CDR3 is 13 amino acids long.

The rearrangement links TRBV4-3 to TRBJ2-3; D might be TRBD1 or TRBD2, each matching 5 bases. The CDR3 spans 16 residues. Germline lookup yields CDR1 LGHNA and CDR2 YSLEER. Trimming shortened V by 1 base and J by 4 bases, and 15 bases separated the two germline ends. This CDR3 reads CASSQVSGWGSDTQYF. As DNA, the CDR3 is TGCGCCAGCAGCCAAGTATCCGGATGGGGGTCAGATACGCAGTATTTT.

This chain joins TRBV20-1 and TRBJ2-1; a possible D gene is TRBD2 (5 bases). Germline V lookup: CDR1 DFQATT, CDR2 SNEGSKA (reference sequence). CDR3 length: 17 residues. V shed 0 bases and J shed 0 bases, with 15 bases lying between them. CDR3 sequence reads: CSARDEGDPNSYNEQFF. CDR3 DNA: TGCAGTGCTAGAGATGAGGGCGATCCCAACTCCTACAATGAGCAGTTCTTC.

The chain combines TRBV13 with TRBJ2-5; 7 nucleotides line up with TRBD2. CDR3 length: 16 amino acids. From germline, CDR1 is PRHDT and CDR2 FYEKMQ (reference sequence). V was clipped by 0 bases and J by 3 bases; unmatched bases: 7. CDR3: CASSLGAGWLEETQYF. CDR3 nucleotide sequence: TGTGCCAGCAGCTTAGGAGCGGGGTGGTTGGAAGAGACCCAGTACTTC.

V gene TRBV20-1 combines with J gene TRBJ1-1; D unresolved. The CDR3 covers 11 residues. The V end was cut by 7 bases, the J end by 7 bases, with 13 bases between. Germline V gene data show CDR1 as DFQATT and CDR2 as SNEGSKA (reference sequence). The CDR3 loop reads CSVPRSSEAFF. CDR3 in DNA: TGCAGTGTCCCCCGGTCCAGTGAAGCTTTCTTT.

The sample holds one count of this clonotype. V gene TRBV20-1 combines with J gene TRBJ2-4, with D perhaps matching TRBD1 (6 bases). Germline CDR1 DFQATT, CDR2 SNEGSKA (reference sequence). Trimming shortened V by 6 bases and J by 0 bases, and 15 bases separated the two germline ends. The CDR3 is 15 residues long. The CDR3 DNA sequence: TGCAGTGCCCTTCACAGGGAACTAGCCAAAAACATTCAGTACTTC. Translated: CSALHRELAKNIQYF.

This sequence joins TRBV20-1 and TRBJ1-2; possibly TRBD1 for D (5 bases). The CDR3 runs to 15 residues. Germline CDR1 DFQATT, CDR2 SNEGSKA (reference sequence). The V end was cut by 5 bases, the J end by 3 bases, with 19 bases between. The CDR3 coding sequence is TGCAGTGCTCCGGGGGTCCGGGACTCGGACTATGGCTACACCTTC. Amino acid sequence: CSAPGVRDSDYGYTF.

This clonotype was picked up many times. This rearrangement joins TRBV12-3 or TRBV12-4 to TRBJ2-7; D gene unclear. V was trimmed by 0 bases and J by 0 bases, leaving 6 bases between them. The CDR3 covers 14 residues. CDR3 protein: CASSLAGPSYEQYF. CDR3 in DNA: TGTGCCAGCAGTTTAGCGGGCCCCTCCTACGAGCAGTACTTC.

The chain recombines TRBV20-1 with TRBJ1-2; D perhaps matches TRBD1 (5 bases). Between the trimmed V and J ends, which lost 2 bases and 7 bases, there was a span of 23 bases. The CDR3 covers 16 residues. In germline, CDR1 is DFQATT, CDR2 SNEGSKA (reference sequence). CDR3 in DNA: TGCAGTGCTAGACCCCCCGGGACTATTCCAAGTGCTGGCTACACCTTC. Translating it yields CSARPPGTIPSAGYTF.

The sample holds a few counts of this clonotype. This rearrangement joins TRBV29-1 to TRBJ2-1; 8 bases align to TRBD1. The ends lost 4 bases at V and 10 bases at J; junction bases unmatched: 12. CDR3 length: 14 amino acids. From germline, CDR1 is SQVTM and CDR2 ANQGSEA. Here the CDR3 DNA reads TGCAGCGTTGTTCCAGGGGGCATGACCGACGAGCAGTTCTTC. Its translation is CSVVPGGMTDEQFF.

The chain combines TRBV3-1 with TRBJ1-3, with D possibly TRBD1 on 6 matching bases. V shed 2 bases and J shed 2 bases, with 13 bases lying between them. The CDR3 is 16 residues long. Germline CDR1 reads LGHDT; CDR2 reads YNNKEL (reference sequence). The CDR3 nucleotides are TGTGCCAGCAGCCAATACAGGGTCGGAGCTGGAAACACCATATATTTT. Its translation is CASSQYRVGAGNTIYF. Supplemented by reference TRBV3-1 and TRBJ1-3, the full variable domain reads DTAVSQTPKYLVTQMGNDKSIKCEQNLGHDTMYWYKQDSKKFLKIMFSYNNKELIINETVPNRFSPKSPDKAHLNLHINSLELGDSAVYFCASSQYRVGAGNTIYFGEGSWLTVV.

A few counts support this clonotype. This chain connects TRBV15 to TRBJ2-5, with TRBD1 matching over 8 bases. Per the germline V gene, CDR1 is LNHNV and CDR2 is YYDKDF (reference sequence). The CDR3 is made up of 14 amino acids. V shed 4 bases, J shed 3 bases, and the junction held 4 bases outside the gene matches. CDR3 sequence (DNA): TGTGCCACCAGCACCAGGACAGGGAAAGAGACCCAGTACTTC. Encoded protein: CATSTRTGKETQYF.

J is TRBJ2-3 and V is TRBV12-3 or TRBV12-4; D unresolved. This CDR3 is 14 amino acids long. V shed 2 bases and J shed 6 bases, with 12 bases lying between them. DNA of the CDR3: TGTGCCAGCAGTTTATCGGGTCGCCCGGATACGCAGTATTTT. As protein: CASSLSGRPDTQYF.

J is TRBJ1-1 and V is TRBV7-9; 9 bases are shared with TRBD1. The length of the CDR3 is 15 residues. CDR1 is SEHNR and CDR2 is FQNEAQ in the germline V gene (reference sequence). Trimming took 7 bases from V and 2 from J; bases not matched to a gene: 8. CDR3 sequence: CASIRQGGPNTEAFF. In DNA form, the CDR3 reads TGTGCCAGCATACGACAGGGGGGACCTAACACTGAAGCTTTCTTT. Together with reference TRBV7-9 and TRBJ1-1, the CDR3 gives the full variable domain: DTGVSQNPRHKITKRGQNVTFRCDPISEHNRLYWYRQTLGQGPEFLTYFQNEAQLEKSRLLSDRFSAERPKGSFSTLEIQRTEQGDSAMYLCASIRQGGPNTEAFFGQGTRLTVV.

This clonotype was observed a few times. The gene calls are TRBV3-1 and TRBJ1-4, with 9 nucleotides matching TRBD1. The CDR3 is 15 residues long. J lost 7 bases, V lost 5 bases, and 8 bases had no gene match. Germline CDR1 reads LGHDT; CDR2 reads YNNKEL (reference sequence). CDR3 in amino acids: CASSLTGGSGEKLFF. DNA of the CDR3: TGTGCCAGCAGCTTAACAGGGGGCTCGGGTGAAAAACTGTTTTTT.

The rearrangement uses TRBV28 and TRBJ1-2; D gene unclear. The V gene lost 6 bases and the J gene lost 8 bases, with 22 bases spanning the gap. This CDR3 region has 15 residues. From germline, CDR1 is MDHEN and CDR2 SYDVKM. The CDR3 DNA sequence: TGTGCCAGCAGCACAAAACCGGGCCCCAACAGAGGCTACACCTTC. This gives the protein CASSTKPGPNRGYTF.